Sequencing of this TCR beta chain was carried out in a study of T cells in localized non-small cell lung cancer. Notes on the study in general: The greatest T cell clonality was found in uninvolved adjacent lung (higher than in tumor). Higher blood T cell density went with longer overall survival. Investigators sequenced only a single tumor region, leaving heterogeneity possible. Median detection of top 100 tumor clones in adjacent lung was 57 clones.

A note on this clone: The antigen is not known.

The assay was immunoSEQ multiplex PCR, and TCRdb's table has in-frame clones only and misses some. The repertoire holds approximately 76,000 clones, around 84% seen once, with about a tenth in the top ten. Per the germline V gene, CDR1 is MNHNY and CDR2 is SVGAGI (reference sequence). The CDR3 sequence is 14 residues long. Trimming at V came to 6 bases and at J to 6 bases, leaving 4 bases not matched to a gene. This TCR was recovered from a female donor of 60 years or more with stage I lung adenocarcinoma. The source was peripheral blood, collected before any cancer treatment. This chain uses TRBV6-6 with TRBJ2-1; TRBD1 aligns across 11 bases. The CDR3 spells CASRGDRGANEQFF. CDR3 coding DNA: TGTGCCAGCAGGGGGGACAGGGGGGCCAATGAGCAGTTCTTC.